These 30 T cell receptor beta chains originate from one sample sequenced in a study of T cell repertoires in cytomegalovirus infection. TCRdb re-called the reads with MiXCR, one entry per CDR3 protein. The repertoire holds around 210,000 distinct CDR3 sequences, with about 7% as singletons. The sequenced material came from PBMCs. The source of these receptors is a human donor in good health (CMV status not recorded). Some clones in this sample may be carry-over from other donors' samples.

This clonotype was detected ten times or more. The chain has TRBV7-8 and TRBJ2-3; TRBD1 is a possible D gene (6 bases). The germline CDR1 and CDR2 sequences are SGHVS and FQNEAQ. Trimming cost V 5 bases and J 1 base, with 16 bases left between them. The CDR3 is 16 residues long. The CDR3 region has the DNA TGTGCCAGCAGCCACTGGACAGCACTCGGCACAGATACGCAGTATTTT. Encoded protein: CASSHWTALGTDTQYF.

The DNA of the CDR3 is TGTGCCAGCAGGCCAGGGCCGCACGAGCAGTACTTC. Residues: CASRPGPHEQYF. The V call is TRBV28, the J call TRBJ2-7, with D maybe TRBD1 (5 bases). The germline CDR1 and CDR2 sequences are MDHEN and SYDVKM. V was pared by 6 bases and J by 5 bases, with 11 bases between. The CDR3 has 12 amino acids.

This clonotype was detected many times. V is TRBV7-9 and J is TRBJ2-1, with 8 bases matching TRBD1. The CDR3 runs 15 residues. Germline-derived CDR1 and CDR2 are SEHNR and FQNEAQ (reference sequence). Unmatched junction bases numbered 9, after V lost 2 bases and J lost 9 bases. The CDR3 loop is CASSLRTGSFSEQFF. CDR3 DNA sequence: TGTGCCAGCAGCTTACGGACAGGGTCGTTCAGTGAGCAGTTCTTC.

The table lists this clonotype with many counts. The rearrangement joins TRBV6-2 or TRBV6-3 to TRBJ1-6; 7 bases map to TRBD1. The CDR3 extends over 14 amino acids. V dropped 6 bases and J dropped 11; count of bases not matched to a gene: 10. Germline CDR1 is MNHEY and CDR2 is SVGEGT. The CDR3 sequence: CASSRTGGTPPLHF. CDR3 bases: TGTGCCAGCAGCCGGACAGGAGGTACGCCACCCCTCCACTTT.

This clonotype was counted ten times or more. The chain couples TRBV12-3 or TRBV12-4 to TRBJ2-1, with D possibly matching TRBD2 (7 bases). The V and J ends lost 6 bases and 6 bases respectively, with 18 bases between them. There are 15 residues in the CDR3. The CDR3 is CASSLGRGRSNEQFF. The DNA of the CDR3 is TGTGCCAGCAGCCTAGGGCGGGGGCGTAGCAATGAGCAGTTCTTC.

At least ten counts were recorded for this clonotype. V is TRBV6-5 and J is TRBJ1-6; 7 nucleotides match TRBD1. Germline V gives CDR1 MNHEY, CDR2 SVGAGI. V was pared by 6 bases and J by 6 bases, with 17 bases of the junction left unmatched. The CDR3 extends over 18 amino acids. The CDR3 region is CASSLFPGTETFNSPLHF. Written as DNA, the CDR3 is TGTGCCAGCAGCTTATTTCCCGGGACAGAGACATTTAATTCACCCCTCCACTTT.

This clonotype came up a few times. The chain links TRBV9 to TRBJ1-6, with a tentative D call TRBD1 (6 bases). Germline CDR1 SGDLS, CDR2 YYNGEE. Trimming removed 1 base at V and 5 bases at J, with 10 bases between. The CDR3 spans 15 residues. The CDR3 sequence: CASSVRGHHNSPLHF. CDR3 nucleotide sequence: TGTGCCAGCAGCGTACGGGGACACCATAATTCACCCCTCCACTTT.

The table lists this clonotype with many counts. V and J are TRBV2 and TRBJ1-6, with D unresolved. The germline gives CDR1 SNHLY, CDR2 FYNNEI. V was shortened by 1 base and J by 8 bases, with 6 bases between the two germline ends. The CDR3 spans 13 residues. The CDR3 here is CASSEEVDSPLHF. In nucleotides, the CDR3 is TGTGCCAGCAGTGAAGAGGTGGATTCACCCCTCCACTTT.

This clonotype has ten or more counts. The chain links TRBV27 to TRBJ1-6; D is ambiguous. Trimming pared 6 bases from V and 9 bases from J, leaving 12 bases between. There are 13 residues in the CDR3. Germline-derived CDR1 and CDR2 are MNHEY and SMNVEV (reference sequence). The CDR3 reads CASSPQFASPLHF. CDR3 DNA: TGTGCCAGCAGCCCACAGTTCGCTTCACCCCTCCACTTT.

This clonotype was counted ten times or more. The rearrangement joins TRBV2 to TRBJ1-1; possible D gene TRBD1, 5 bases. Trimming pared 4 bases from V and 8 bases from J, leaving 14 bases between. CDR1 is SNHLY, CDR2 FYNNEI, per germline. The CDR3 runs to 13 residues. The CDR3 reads CASSVGHAGEAFF. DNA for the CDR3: TGTGCCAGCAGTGTAGGGCACGCAGGGGAAGCTTTCTTT.

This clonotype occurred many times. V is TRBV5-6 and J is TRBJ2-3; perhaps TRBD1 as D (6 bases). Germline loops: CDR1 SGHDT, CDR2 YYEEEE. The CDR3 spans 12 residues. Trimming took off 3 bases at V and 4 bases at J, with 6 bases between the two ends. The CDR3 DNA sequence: TGTGCCAGCAGCTGGACAGCAGATACGCAGTATTTT. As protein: CASSWTADTQYF.

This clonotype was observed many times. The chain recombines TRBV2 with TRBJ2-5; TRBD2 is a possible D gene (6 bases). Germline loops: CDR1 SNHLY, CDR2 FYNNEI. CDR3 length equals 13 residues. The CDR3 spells CAGGDGNQETQYF. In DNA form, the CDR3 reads TGTGCTGGAGGGGACGGAAACCAAGAGACCCAGTACTTC.

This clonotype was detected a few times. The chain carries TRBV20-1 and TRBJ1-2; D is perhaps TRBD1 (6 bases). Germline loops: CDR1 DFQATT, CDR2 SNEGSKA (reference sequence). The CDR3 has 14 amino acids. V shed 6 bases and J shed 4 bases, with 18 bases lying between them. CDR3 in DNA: TGCAGTGCCGATACACTGGGGGGCAGCTATGGCTACACCTTC. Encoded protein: CSADTLGGSYGYTF.

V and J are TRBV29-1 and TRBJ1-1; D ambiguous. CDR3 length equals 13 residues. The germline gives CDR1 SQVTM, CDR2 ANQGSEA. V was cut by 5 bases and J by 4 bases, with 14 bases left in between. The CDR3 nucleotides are TGCAGCGTTCTGGCCCGGGCGGGCACTGAAGCTTTCTTT. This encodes CSVLARAGTEAFF.

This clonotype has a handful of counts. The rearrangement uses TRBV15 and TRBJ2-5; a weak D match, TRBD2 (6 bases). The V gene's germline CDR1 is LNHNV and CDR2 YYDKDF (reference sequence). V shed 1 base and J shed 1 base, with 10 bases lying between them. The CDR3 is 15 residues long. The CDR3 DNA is TGTGCCACCAGCAGAGTGGCGGGACCCCAAGAGACCCAGTACTTC. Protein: CATSRVAGPQETQYF.

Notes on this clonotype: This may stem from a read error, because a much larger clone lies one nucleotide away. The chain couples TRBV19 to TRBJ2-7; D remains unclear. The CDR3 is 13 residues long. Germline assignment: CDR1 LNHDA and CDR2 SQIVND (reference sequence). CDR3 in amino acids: CASTIGLENEQYF. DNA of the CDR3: TGTGCCAGTACTATAGGCTTAGAAAACGAGCAGTACTTC.

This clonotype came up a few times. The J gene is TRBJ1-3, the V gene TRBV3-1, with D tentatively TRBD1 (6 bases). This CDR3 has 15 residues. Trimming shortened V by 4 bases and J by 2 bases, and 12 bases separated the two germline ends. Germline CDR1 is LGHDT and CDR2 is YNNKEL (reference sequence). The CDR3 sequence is CASSLTGSPGNTIYF. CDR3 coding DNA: TGTGCCAGCAGCCTGACAGGCTCCCCTGGAAACACCATATATTTT.

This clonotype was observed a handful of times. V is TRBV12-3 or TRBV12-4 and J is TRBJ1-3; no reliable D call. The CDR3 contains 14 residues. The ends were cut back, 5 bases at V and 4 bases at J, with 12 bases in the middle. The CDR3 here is CASSPRGMGNTIYF. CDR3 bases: TGTGCCAGCAGTCCCCGCGGAATGGGAAACACCATATATTTT.

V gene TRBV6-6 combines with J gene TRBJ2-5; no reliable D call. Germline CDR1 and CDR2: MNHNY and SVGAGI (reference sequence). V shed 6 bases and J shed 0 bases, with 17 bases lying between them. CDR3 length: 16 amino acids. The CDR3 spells CASSPASPLYQETQYF. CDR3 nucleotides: TGTGCCAGCAGCCCCGCTTCGCCTCTGTACCAAGAGACCCAGTACTTC.

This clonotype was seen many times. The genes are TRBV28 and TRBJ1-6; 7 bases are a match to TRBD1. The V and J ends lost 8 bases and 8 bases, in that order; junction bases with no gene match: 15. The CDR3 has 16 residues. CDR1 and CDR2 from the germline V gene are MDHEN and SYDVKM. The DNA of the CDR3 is TGTGCCAGCTCTCCGTTGACAGGGCAGTTGGATTCACCCCTCCACTTT. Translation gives CASSPLTGQLDSPLHF.

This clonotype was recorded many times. The chain's CDR3 is CASSPLPGLAGALRQETQYF. CDR3 in DNA: TGTGCCAGCAGTCCTCTCCCCGGTTTAGCGGGGGCCCTCCGACAAGAGACCCAGTACTTC. The rearrangement joins TRBV6-1 to TRBJ2-5; 9 bases are a match to TRBD2. Germline V CDR1 and CDR2: MNHNS, SASEGT. This CDR3 comprises 20 residues. The V segment lost 5 bases and the J segment 2 bases; nucleotides outside the gene matches: 21.

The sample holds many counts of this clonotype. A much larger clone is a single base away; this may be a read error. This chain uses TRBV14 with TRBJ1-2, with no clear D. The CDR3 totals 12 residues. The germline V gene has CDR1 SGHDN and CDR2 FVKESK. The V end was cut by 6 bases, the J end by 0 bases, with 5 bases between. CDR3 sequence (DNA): TGTGCCAGCAGGGGAGCTAACTATGGCTACACCTTC. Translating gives CASRGANYGYTF.

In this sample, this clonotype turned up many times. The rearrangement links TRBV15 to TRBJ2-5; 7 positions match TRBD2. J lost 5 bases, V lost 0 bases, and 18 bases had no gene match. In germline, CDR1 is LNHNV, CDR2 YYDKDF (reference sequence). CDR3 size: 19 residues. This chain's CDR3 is CATSREPGGRRDGMETQYF. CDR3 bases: TGTGCCACCAGCAGAGAACCGGGAGGAAGGCGGGACGGGATGGAGACCCAGTACTTC.

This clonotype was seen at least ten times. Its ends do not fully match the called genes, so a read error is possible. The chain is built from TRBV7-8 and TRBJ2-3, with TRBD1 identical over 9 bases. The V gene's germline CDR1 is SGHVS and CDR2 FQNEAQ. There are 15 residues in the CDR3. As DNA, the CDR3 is TGTGCCAGCAGCTTAGAAACAGGGGGCACAAATACGCAGTATTTT. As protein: CASSLETGGTNTQYF.

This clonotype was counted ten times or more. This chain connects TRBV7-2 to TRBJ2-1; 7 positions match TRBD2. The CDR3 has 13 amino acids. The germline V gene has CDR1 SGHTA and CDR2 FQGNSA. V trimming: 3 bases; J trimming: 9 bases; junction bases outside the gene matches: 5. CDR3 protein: CASSFTGGSEQFF. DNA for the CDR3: TGTGCCAGCAGCTTTACGGGGGGTAGTGAGCAGTTCTTC.

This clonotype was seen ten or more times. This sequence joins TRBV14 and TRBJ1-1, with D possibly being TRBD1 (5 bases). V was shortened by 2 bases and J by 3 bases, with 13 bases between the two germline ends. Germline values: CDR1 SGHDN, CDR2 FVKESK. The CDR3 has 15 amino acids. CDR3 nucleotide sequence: TGTGCCAGCAGCCAACTTGGTGCGGGGGACACTGAAGCTTTCTTT. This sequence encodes CASSQLGAGDTEAFF.

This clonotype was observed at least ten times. The chain's CDR3 is CASSLAFRHEKLFF. Here the CDR3 DNA reads TGTGCCAGCAGCTTAGCCTTCCGCCATGAAAAACTGTTTTTT. This chain connects TRBV11-2 to TRBJ1-4; no reliable D call. This CDR3 is 14 amino acids long. The germline V and J ends were trimmed by 1 base and 6 bases, with 9 bases remaining between them. Germline CDR1 SGHAT, CDR2 FQNNGV.

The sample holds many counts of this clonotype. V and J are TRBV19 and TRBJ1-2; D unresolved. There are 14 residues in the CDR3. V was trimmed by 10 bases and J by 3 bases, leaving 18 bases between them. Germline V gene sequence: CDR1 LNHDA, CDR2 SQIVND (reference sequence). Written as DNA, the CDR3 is TGTGCCAAGCGAGAGGCAGGAGGCCACTATGGCTACACCTTC. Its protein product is CAKREAGGHYGYTF.

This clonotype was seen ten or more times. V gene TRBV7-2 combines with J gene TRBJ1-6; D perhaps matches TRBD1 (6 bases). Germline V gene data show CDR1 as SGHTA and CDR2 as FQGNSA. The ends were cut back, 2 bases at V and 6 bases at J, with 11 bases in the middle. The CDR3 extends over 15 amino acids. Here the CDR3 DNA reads TGTGCCAGCAGCTTATTAGGGGGAACTAATTCACCCCTCCACTTT. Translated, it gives CASSLLGGTNSPLHF.

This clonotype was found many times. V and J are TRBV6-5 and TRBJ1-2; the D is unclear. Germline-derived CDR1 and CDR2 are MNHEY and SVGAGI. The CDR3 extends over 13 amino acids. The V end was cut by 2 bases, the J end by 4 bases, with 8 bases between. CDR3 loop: CASSYRTGYGYTF. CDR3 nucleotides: TGTGCCAGCAGTTACCGGACGGGCTATGGCTACACCTTC.